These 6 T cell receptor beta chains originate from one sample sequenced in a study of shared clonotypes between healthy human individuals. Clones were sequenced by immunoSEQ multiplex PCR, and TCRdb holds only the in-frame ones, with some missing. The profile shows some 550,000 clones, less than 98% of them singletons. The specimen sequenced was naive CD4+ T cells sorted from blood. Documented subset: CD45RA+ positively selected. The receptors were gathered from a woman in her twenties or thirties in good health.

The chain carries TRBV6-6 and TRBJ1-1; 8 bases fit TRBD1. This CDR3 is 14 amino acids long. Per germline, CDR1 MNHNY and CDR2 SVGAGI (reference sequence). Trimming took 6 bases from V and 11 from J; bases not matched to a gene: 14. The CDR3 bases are TGTGCCAGCAGAAAGGGACAGGAGCCCTTAAGGGCTTTCTTT. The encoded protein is CASRKGQEPLRAFF.

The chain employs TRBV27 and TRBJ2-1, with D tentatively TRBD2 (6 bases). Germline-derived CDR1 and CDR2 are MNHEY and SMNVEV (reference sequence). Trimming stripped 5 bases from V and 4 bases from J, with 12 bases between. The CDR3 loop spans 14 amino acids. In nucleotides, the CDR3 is TGTGCCAGCAGTCCGTACCGGGAGTACAATGAGCAGTTCTTC. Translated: CASSPYREYNEQFF.

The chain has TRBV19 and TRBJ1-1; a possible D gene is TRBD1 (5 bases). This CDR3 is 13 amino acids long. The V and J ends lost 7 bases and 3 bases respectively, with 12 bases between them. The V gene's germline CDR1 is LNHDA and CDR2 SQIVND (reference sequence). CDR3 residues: CASTLGRHTEAFF. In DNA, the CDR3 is TGTGCCAGTACATTGGGACGGCACACTGAAGCTTTCTTT.

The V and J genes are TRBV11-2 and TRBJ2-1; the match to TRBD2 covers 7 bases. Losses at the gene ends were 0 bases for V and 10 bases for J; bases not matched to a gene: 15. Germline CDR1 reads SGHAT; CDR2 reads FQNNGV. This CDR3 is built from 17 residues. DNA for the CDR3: TGTGCCAGCAGCTTAGATTTTGCGTCTAGCGGCCTACGAGAGCAGTTCTTC. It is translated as CASSLDFASSGLREQFF.

The CDR3 spells CAWRESSATNEQFF. DNA for the CDR3: TGTGCCTGGAGGGAATCTAGCGCAACAAATGAGCAGTTCTTC. This chain joins TRBV30 and TRBJ2-1, with a possible D match to TRBD2 (6 bases). CDR1 is GTSNPN and CDR2 is SVGIG in the germline V gene (reference sequence). The CDR3 covers 14 residues. Trimming cost V 3 bases and J 7 bases, with 16 bases left between them.

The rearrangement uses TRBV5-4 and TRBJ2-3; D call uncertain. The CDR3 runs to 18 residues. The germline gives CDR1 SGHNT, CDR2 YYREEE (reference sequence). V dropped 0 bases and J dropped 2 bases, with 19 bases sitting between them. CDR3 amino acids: CASSLAATRGLTTDTQYF. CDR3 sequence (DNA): TGTGCCAGCAGCTTGGCCGCTACTCGCGGCCTGACCACAGATACGCAGTATTTT.